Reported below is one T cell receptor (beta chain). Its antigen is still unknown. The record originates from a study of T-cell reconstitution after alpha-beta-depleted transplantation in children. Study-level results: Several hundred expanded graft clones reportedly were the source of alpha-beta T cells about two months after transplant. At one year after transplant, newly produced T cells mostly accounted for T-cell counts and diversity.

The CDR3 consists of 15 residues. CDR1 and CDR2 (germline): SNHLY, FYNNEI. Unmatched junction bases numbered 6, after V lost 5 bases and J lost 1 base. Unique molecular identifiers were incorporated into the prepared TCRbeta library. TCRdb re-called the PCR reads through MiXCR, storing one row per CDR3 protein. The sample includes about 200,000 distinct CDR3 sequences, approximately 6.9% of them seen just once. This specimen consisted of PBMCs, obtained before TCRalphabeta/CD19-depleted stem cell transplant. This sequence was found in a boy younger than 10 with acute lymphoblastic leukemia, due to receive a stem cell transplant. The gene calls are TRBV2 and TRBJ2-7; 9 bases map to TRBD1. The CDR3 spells CASSYPGQGSYEQYF. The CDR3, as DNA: TGTGCCAGCAGTTACCCGGGACAGGGATCCTACGAGCAGTACTTC. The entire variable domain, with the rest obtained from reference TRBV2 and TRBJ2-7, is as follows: EPEVTQTPSHQVTQMGQEVILRCVPISNHLYFYWYRQILGQKVEFLVSFYNNEISEKSEIFDDQFSVERPDGSNFTLKIRSTKLEDSAMYFCASSYPGQGSYEQYFGPGTRLTVT.